The 28 T cell receptor beta chains given below trace back to one sample, sequenced in a study of shared clonotypes between healthy human individuals. Using immunoSEQ multiplex PCR, the repertoire was profiled, and TCRdb retains in-frame clones only, with some absent. Of fewer than 400,000 clones listed, 74% are singletons. The sample consisted of memory CD4+ T cells sorted from blood. Subset of the sample: CD45RA-negative fraction. These TCRs come from a man aged 30 to 39 in good health.

This clone is termed medium-sized. The chain employs TRBV5-6 and TRBJ1-1; 7 bases fit TRBD1. Unmatched junction bases numbered 14, after V lost 1 base and J lost 5 bases. The CDR3 consists of 17 residues. Germline assignment: CDR1 SGHDT and CDR2 YYEEEE. The CDR3 protein is CASSLLAGRRQGTEAFF. The DNA for the CDR3 is TGTGCCAGCAGCTTGCTTGCGGGCCGTAGACAGGGTACTGAAGCTTTCTTT.

The chain has TRBV15 and TRBJ2-7, with 11 positions matching TRBD2. The ends lost 1 base at V and 1 base at J; junction bases unmatched: 6. Germline V gene data show CDR1 as LNHNV and CDR2 as YYDKDF (reference sequence). The length of the CDR3 is 17 residues. The CDR3 DNA is TGTGCCACCAGCAGAGGGGGGGGACTAGCGGAGTCCTACGAGCAGTACTTC. The encoded protein is CATSRGGGLAESYEQYF.

The chain carries TRBV7-2 and TRBJ2-2, with no clear D. The CDR3 sequence is 13 residues long. CDR1 SGHTA and CDR2 FQGNSA come from the germline V gene. V was clipped by 8 bases and J by 4 bases, with 11 bases between them. Here the CDR3 reads CASRRTITGELFF. DNA for the CDR3: TGTGCCAGCCGCCGAACCATCACCGGGGAGCTGTTTTTT.

CDR3 protein: CASSADGTGGRYEQYF. Written as DNA, the CDR3 is TGTGCCAGCAGCGCCGACGGGACAGGGGGTCGGTACGAGCAGTACTTC. V is TRBV9 and J is TRBJ2-7; 11 bases match TRBD1. This CDR3 comprises 16 residues. V was pared by 3 bases and J by 4 bases, with 9 bases of the junction left unmatched. Germline V gene data show CDR1 as SGDLS and CDR2 as YYNGEE.

This clone was recorded once. The chain combines TRBV7-2 with TRBJ2-7; D might be TRBD1 (6 bases). Germline CDR1 and CDR2: SGHTA and FQGNSA. The CDR3 spans 14 residues. V was cut by 4 bases and J by 5 bases, with 15 bases left in between. In nucleotides, the CDR3 is TGTGCCAGCAGCTCCCGGGATGCAGGGGACGAGCAGTACTTC. Its translation is CASSSRDAGDEQYF. Full variable domain (remainder filled in from reference TRBV7-2 and TRBJ2-7): GAGVSQSPSNKVTEKGKDVELRCDPISGHTALYWYRQSLGQGLEFLIYFQGNSAPDKSGLPSDRFSAERTGGSVSTLTIQRTQQEDSAVYLCASSSRDAGDEQYFGPGTRLTVT.

The chain employs TRBV28 and TRBJ1-2; maybe TRBD1 (5 bases). Germline V gene data show CDR1 as MDHEN and CDR2 as SYDVKM. The CDR3 length is 16 residues. V lost 3 bases and J 6 bases, leaving 20 bases between the germline ends. CDR3 amino acids: CASSFPGFRDLHGYTF. The CDR3 nucleotides are TGTGCCAGCAGTTTCCCTGGATTCAGGGATCTACATGGCTACACCTTC.

This clone turned up a few times. V is TRBV11-2 and J is TRBJ2-2, with D unclear. From germline, CDR1 is SGHAT and CDR2 FQNNGV. The CDR3 contains 15 residues. Trimming took 2 bases from V and 1 from J, leaving 8 bases between them. In DNA, the CDR3 is TGTGCCAGCAGCTTAAACGGATTGAACACCGGGGAGCTGTTTTTT. Encoded protein: CASSLNGLNTGELFF.

The V call is TRBV5-1, the J call TRBJ2-7; 9 nucleotides match TRBD1. This CDR3 has 14 amino acids. Germline V gene data show CDR1 as SGHRS and CDR2 as YFSETQ. With 4 bases clipped from V and 7 bases from J, the junction kept 9 bases outside the gene matches. The CDR3 DNA follows: TGCGCCAGCAGCGTCCGGGACAGGGCTTTGGAGCAGTACTTC. It encodes CASSVRDRALEQYF.

The chain has TRBV6-1 and TRBJ2-7; D is tentatively TRBD1 or TRBD2 (5 bases each). Trimming left V 4 bases short and J 3 bases short, with 16 bases between. This CDR3 is built from 15 residues. Germline CDR1 MNHNS, CDR2 SASEGT. The DNA of the CDR3 is TGTGCCAGCAGTGCAGCGCCAGGGAGAGGCTACGAGCAGTACTTC. This sequence encodes CASSAAPGRGYEQYF.

The rearrangement links TRBV11-2 to TRBJ1-1; D gene ambiguous. V lost 5 bases to trimming and J lost 0 bases, with 7 bases between them. Germline assignment: CDR1 SGHAT and CDR2 FQNNGV. The CDR3 covers 13 residues. CDR3 coding DNA: TGTGCCAGCAGCCCCTCGGTGAACACTGAAGCTTTCTTT. This gives the protein CASSPSVNTEAFF.

This clone was seen a few times. The J gene is TRBJ2-4, the V gene TRBV7-7; D is undetermined. The CDR3 is made up of 16 amino acids. The V end lost 5 bases, the J end lost 0 bases, and 14 bases lay between the germline ends. Germline CDR1 is SSHAT and CDR2 is FNYEAQ (reference sequence). CDR3 sequence (DNA): TGTGCCAGCAGCCCCAGCCCCATAAGAGCCAAAAACATTCAGTACTTC. Its translation is CASSPSPIRAKNIQYF.

The V and J genes are TRBV28 and TRBJ2-1; 11 bases match TRBD2. The V segment lost 10 bases and the J segment 0 bases; nucleotides outside the gene matches: 2. Looked up from germline, CDR1 is MDHEN and CDR2 is SYDVKM. The CDR3 is 14 amino acids. This CDR3 reads CAIGTSGSYNEQFF. Here the CDR3 DNA reads TGTGCCATCGGGACTAGCGGCTCCTACAATGAGCAGTTCTTC.

V and J are TRBV7-8 and TRBJ1-1, with 7 bases fitting TRBD1. With V trimmed by 4 bases and J by 6 bases, 14 bases remained unmatched. The CDR3 covers 16 residues. From germline, CDR1 is SGHVS and CDR2 FQNEAQ. The DNA for the CDR3 is TGTGCCAGCAGCTGGACCTCTTCATACAGGGGAGCTGAAGCTTTCTTT. It yields the protein CASSWTSSYRGAEAFF.

The V and J genes are TRBV6-5 and TRBJ2-5; D remains unclear. CDR1 is MNHEY and CDR2 is SVGAGI in the germline V gene. V was shortened by 6 bases and J by 4 bases, with 9 bases between the two germline ends. The CDR3 length is 12 residues. The CDR3 bases are TGTGCCAGCAGCCAAAGTCGAGAGACCCAGTACTTC. This codes for CASSQSRETQYF.

V is TRBV5-1 and J is TRBJ2-2; 7 bases fit TRBD2. The CDR3 is 16 residues long. With 2 bases clipped from V and 5 bases from J, the junction kept 9 bases outside the gene matches. CDR1 and CDR2 (germline): SGHRS, YFSETQ. The CDR3 region is CASSFFGGSGTGELFF. DNA of the CDR3: TGCGCCAGCAGCTTCTTTGGCGGGAGTGGAACCGGGGAGCTGTTTTTT.

The chain joins TRBV30 to TRBJ1-2; no clear D. The V gene lost 2 bases and the J gene lost 10 bases, with 20 bases spanning the gap. The germline V gene has CDR1 GTSNPN and CDR2 SVGIG (reference sequence). There are 14 residues in the CDR3. The CDR3 loop reads CAWSWMYAGSDYTF. The CDR3 nucleotides are TGTGCCTGGAGTTGGATGTATGCGGGGTCTGACTACACCTTC.

The chain carries TRBV7-6 and TRBJ2-1; TRBD2 aligns across 10 bases. The V segment lost 4 bases and the J segment 5 bases; nucleotides outside the gene matches: 14. The germline CDR1 and CDR2 sequences are SGHVS and FNYEAQ. The length of the CDR3 is 18 residues. The CDR3 region has the DNA TGTGCCAGCAGCTCCCGGGGAGCGGGAGGGCCCAGGAACAATGAGCAGTTCTTC. It yields the protein CASSSRGAGGPRNNEQFF. The whole variable domain, filled in from reference TRBV7-6 and TRBJ2-1, reads GAGVSQSPRYKVTKRGQDVALRCDPISGHVSLYWYRQALGQGPEFLTYFNYEAQQDKSGLPNDRFSAERPEGSISTLTIQRTEQRDSAMYRCASSSRGAGGPRNNEQFFGPGTRLTVL.

The V gene is TRBV11-2, the J gene TRBJ2-7; no reliable D call. Deletions cut 4 bases from V and 7 bases from J, with 14 bases between. Germline assignment: CDR1 SGHAT and CDR2 FQNNGV. The CDR3 extends over 13 amino acids. For the CDR3, the DNA is TGTGCCAGCAGCTCTTCGGGCCTGGGGGAGCAGTACTTC. Translating gives CASSSSGLGEQYF.

This rearrangement joins TRBV7-1 to TRBJ1-2; no clear D. TRBV7-1 is placed among ORFs of uncertain function. With 6 bases removed from V and 2 bases from J, the gap between germline ends came to 13 bases. This CDR3 comprises 14 residues. This chain's CDR3 is CASSQSGPNYGYTF. The DNA for the CDR3 is TGTGCCAGCAGTCAGTCCGGACCGAACTATGGCTACACCTTC.

V gene TRBV5-1 combines with J gene TRBJ1-4; D is unresolved. V gave up 0 bases and J gave up 5 bases, with 14 bases separating them. The germline CDR1 and CDR2 sequences are SGHRS and YFSETQ. The CDR3 spans 16 residues. CDR3 DNA: TGCGCCAGCAGCTTGGGATTCCCTCGCAGCAATGAAAAACTGTTTTTT. Translation gives CASSLGFPRSNEKLFF. Looking up the rest from reference TRBV5-1 and TRBJ1-4 gives the full variable domain: KAGVTQTPRYLIKTRGQQVTLSCSPISGHRSVSWYQQTPGQGLQFLFEYFSETQRNKGNFPGRFSGRQFSNSRSEMNVSTLELGDSALYLCASSLGFPRSNEKLFFGSGTQLSVL.

The chain employs TRBV7-9 and TRBJ2-2; 7 bases match TRBD2. The trim removed 3 bases at V and 6 bases at J, leaving 7 bases unmatched. The CDR3 spans 15 residues. Germline loops: CDR1 SEHNR, CDR2 FQNEAQ (reference sequence). The CDR3 DNA reads as TGTGCCAGCAGCTTGGGCGGGAGTCCCTCCGGGGAGCTGTTTTTT. It yields the protein CASSLGGSPSGELFF.

The chain recombines TRBV9 with TRBJ1-4; tentatively, D is TRBD1 (6 bases). With 4 bases removed from V and 0 bases from J, the gap between germline ends came to 13 bases. The CDR3 spans 16 residues. Germline assignment: CDR1 SGDLS and CDR2 YYNGEE. The DNA for the CDR3 is TGTGCCAGCAGCCTCGGGGGCAGACCAACTAATGAAAAACTGTTTTTT. Protein product: CASSLGGRPTNEKLFF. Complete variable domain (other parts from reference TRBV9 and TRBJ1-4): DSGVTQTPKHLITATGQRVTLRCSPRSGDLSVYWYQQSLDQGLQFLIQYYNGEERAKGNILERFSAQQFPDLHSELNLSSLELGDSALYFCASSLGGRPTNEKLFFGSGTQLSVL.

A few counts support this clone. CDR3 coding DNA: TGTGCCACGAAAGCGAGTAGTGGACAGCCTTTGTCTGGAAACACCATATATTTT. It codes for CATKASSGQPLSGNTIYF. The chain couples TRBV10-3 to TRBJ1-3; weak D call: TRBD1 (6 bases). The V gene's germline CDR1 is ENHRY and CDR2 SYGVKD. V lost 10 bases and J 1 base, leaving 26 bases between the germline ends. The CDR3 sequence is 18 residues long.

This chain connects TRBV6-5 to TRBJ2-5, with TRBD2 matching 7 bases. The V gene end was trimmed by 0 bases and the J gene end by 4 bases; junction bases not matched to a gene: 5. The CDR3 is 15 residues long. Germline V gene lookup returns CDR1 MNHEY and CDR2 SVGAGI. CDR3 nucleotides: TGTGCCAGCAGTTACTCGGGAAGGGAGGGAGAGACCCAGTACTTC. Translating it yields CASSYSGREGETQYF.

The chain joins TRBV11-2 to TRBJ2-1, with TRBD2 matching 15 bases. After removal of 5 bases from V and 4 bases from J, the junction contained 6 bases not matched to a gene. Per germline, CDR1 SGHAT and CDR2 FQNNGV. This CDR3 comprises 17 residues. The CDR3 sequence is CASSPGTSGRFYNEQFF. CDR3 in DNA: TGTGCCAGCAGCCCAGGGACTAGCGGGAGGTTTTACAATGAGCAGTTCTTC. The full variable domain, completed using reference TRBV11-2 and TRBJ2-1, is EAGVAQSPRYKIIEKRQSVAFWCNPISGHATLYWYQQILGQGPKLLIQFQNNGVVDDSQLPKDRFSAERLKGVDSTLKIQPAKLEDSAVYLCASSPGTSGRFYNEQFFGPGTRLTVL.

The V and J genes are TRBV18 and TRBJ2-5; TRBD1 might be the D (6 bases). The CDR3 runs to 17 residues. Trimming took off 1 base at V and 0 bases at J, with 15 bases between the two ends. Per germline, CDR1 KGHSH and CDR2 LQKENI. CDR3 coding DNA: TGTGCCAGCTCACCACTACAATTACAGGGAAACCAAGAGACCCAGTACTTC. Translating gives CASSPLQLQGNQETQYF.

This chain connects TRBV5-1 to TRBJ2-1, with 13 bases matching TRBD2. The CDR3 totals 18 residues. With 0 bases clipped from V and 6 bases from J, the junction kept 9 bases outside the gene matches. In germline, CDR1 is SGHRS, CDR2 YFSETQ. CDR3 sequence: CASSLGHLTSGRANEQFF. CDR3 nucleotide sequence: TGCGCCAGCAGCTTGGGACACTTAACTAGCGGGAGGGCCAATGAGCAGTTCTTC. Full variable domain (missing parts from reference TRBV5-1 and TRBJ2-1): KAGVTQTPRYLIKTRGQQVTLSCSPISGHRSVSWYQQTPGQGLQFLFEYFSETQRNKGNFPGRFSGRQFSNSRSEMNVSTLELGDSALYLCASSLGHLTSGRANEQFFGPGTRLTVL.

V is TRBV2 and J is TRBJ2-2; D is uncertain. The CDR3 consists of 13 residues. The V end was cut by 5 bases, the J end by 4 bases, with 8 bases between. The V gene's germline CDR1 is SNHLY and CDR2 FYNNEI. The CDR3 region is CASSRTSTGELFF. The CDR3 coding sequence is TGTGCCAGCAGTCGAACATCCACCGGGGAGCTGTTTTTT.